Following are 6 T cell receptor beta chains from one sample sequenced in a study of shared clonotypes between healthy human individuals. The repertoire was sequenced with immunoSEQ multiplex PCR; TCRdb's copy has only in-frame clones and lacks some. Of 1.6 million or so clones listed, 95% to 97% are singletons. The sequenced sample consisted of naive CD4+ T cells sorted from blood. Subset denoted: CD45RA+ positively selected. These receptors all come from a young man in good health.

Only a few counts were recorded for this clone. The chain combines TRBV5-1 with TRBJ2-7; D is uncertain. V was pared by 0 bases and J by 6 bases, with 4 bases between. Germline V gene data show CDR1 as SGHRS and CDR2 as YFSETQ. This CDR3 region has 11 residues. This chain's CDR3 is CASSLEREQYF. In DNA form, the CDR3 reads TGCGCCAGCAGCTTGGAGCGCGAGCAGTACTTC.

The CDR3 DNA follows: TGCGCCAGCAGGACTAGCGGGGCGGCCTACAATGAGCAGTTCTTC. Translating it yields CASRTSGAAYNEQFF. This chain joins TRBV5-1 and TRBJ2-1, with TRBD2 matching 11 bases. V shed 5 bases, J shed 2 bases, and the junction held 3 bases outside the gene matches. In germline, CDR1 is SGHRS, CDR2 YFSETQ. This CDR3 region has 15 residues.

In DNA form, the CDR3 reads TGTGCCAGCCGACAGGGTGGAGACGAGCAGTACTTC. Translation: CASRQGGDEQYF. This rearrangement joins TRBV7-9 to TRBJ2-7; 7 nucleotides agree with TRBD1. The CDR3 extends over 12 amino acids. Germline lookup yields CDR1 SEHNR and CDR2 FQNEAQ (reference sequence). The J segment lost 5 bases and the V segment lost 8 bases, leaving 6 bases of the junction unmatched. Full variable domain (missing parts from reference TRBV7-9 and TRBJ2-7): DTGVSQNPRHKITKRGQNVTFRCDPISEHNRLYWYRQTLGQGPEFLTYFQNEAQLEKSRLLSDRFSAERPKGSFSTLEIQRTEQGDSAMYLCASRQGGDEQYFGPGTRLTVT.

The genes are TRBV7-6 and TRBJ2-3, with 7 bases identical to TRBD1. The CDR3 runs to 16 residues. With V trimmed by 5 bases and J by 4 bases, 12 bases remained unmatched. In germline, CDR1 is SGHVS, CDR2 FNYEAQ. DNA for the CDR3: TGTGCCAGCAGCCCTCTGCCACAGGGGATCGCAGATACGCAGTATTTT. It is translated as CASSPLPQGIADTQYF.

This clone was detected only once. The chain is built from TRBV14 and TRBJ2-5; the D gene is possibly TRBD2 (6 bases). In germline, CDR1 is SGHDN, CDR2 FVKESK. This CDR3 contains 15 residues. The V end lost 0 bases, the J end lost 4 bases, and 12 bases lay between the germline ends. The CDR3 reads CASSQDPGVAETQYF. CDR3 bases: TGTGCCAGCAGCCAAGATCCGGGGGTAGCAGAGACCCAGTACTTC. Based on the CDR3 plus reference TRBV14 and TRBJ2-5, the full variable domain is EAGVTQFPSHSVIEKGQTVTLRCDPISGHDNLYWYRRVMGKEIKFLLHFVKESKQDESGMPNNRFLAERTGGTYSTLKVQPAELEDSGVYFCASSQDPGVAETQYFGPGTRLLVL.

The V gene is TRBV5-6, the J gene TRBJ1-5, with D unclear. Trimming took 4 bases from V and 4 from J, leaving 15 bases between them. The CDR3 sequence is 15 residues long. Germline lookup yields CDR1 SGHDT and CDR2 YYEEEE. The CDR3 DNA reads as TGTGCCAGCAGCGCGAGAGGCACGGGGAATCAGCCCCAGCATTTT. It codes for CASSARGTGNQPQHF.